Presented here are 18 T cell receptor beta chains from one specimen sequenced in a study of naive and memory T cell subsets. The beta constant-region primer was an equimolar mix of two oligonucleotides covering TRBC1 and TRBC2. Four rounds of PCR amplified the ligated cDNA using nested alpha and beta constant-region primers plus SP2. One entry per CDR3 protein, called by TCRdb with MiXCR from the UMI-ligation and nested PCR reads. The sample consists of over 65,000 distinct CDR3 sequences, roughly 9.2% of them appearing once. Sequencing was done on a sample of naive CD8+ T cells from blood. The receptors derive from a human donor in good health.

This clonotype was recorded many times. The gene calls are TRBV19 and TRBJ2-1, with a weak D call TRBD2 (5 bases). Trimming pared 2 bases from V and 7 bases from J, leaving 9 bases between. Germline V gene lookup returns CDR1 LNHDA and CDR2 SQIVND (reference sequence). This CDR3 contains 13 residues. The CDR3 is CASSISPGNEQFF. For the CDR3, the DNA is TGTGCCAGTAGTATATCTCCGGGAAATGAGCAGTTCTTC.

This sequence joins TRBV28 and TRBJ2-1; D is uncertain. This CDR3 is 14 amino acids long. The V gene's germline CDR1 is MDHEN and CDR2 SYDVKM. V lost 2 bases and J lost 3, with 8 bases in between. Written as DNA, the CDR3 is TGTGCCAGCAGTTTACTCTCCAACTACAATGAGCAGTTCTTC. It codes for CASSLLSNYNEQFF.

V usage is TRBV9 and J usage is TRBJ2-7, with D possibly matching TRBD2 (5 bases). The germline V gene has CDR1 SGDLS and CDR2 YYNGEE. Trimming shortened V by 0 bases and J by 0 bases, and 7 bases separated the two germline ends. The CDR3 loop spans 14 amino acids. CDR3 bases: TGTGCCAGCAGCGTAGCCGGGATCTCCTACGAGCAGTACTTC. Translation: CASSVAGISYEQYF.

This clonotype was detected ten times or more. This chain links TRBV6-6 with TRBJ1-5; a weak D match, TRBD1 (5 bases). This CDR3 is built from 17 residues. Trimming removed 2 bases from V and 1 base from J, with 15 bases in between. CDR1 is MNHNY and CDR2 is SVGAGI in the germline V gene (reference sequence). The CDR3 DNA reads TGTGCCAGCAGTTACGCAGGGTCCGAAGCGAGCAATCAGCCCCAGCATTTT. Protein sequence: CASSYAGSEASNQPQHF.

This clonotype was detected a few times. This chain links TRBV28 with TRBJ1-2, with TRBD1 matching over 7 bases. The germline CDR1 and CDR2 sequences are MDHEN and SYDVKM. The J segment lost 3 bases and the V segment lost 3 bases, leaving 7 bases of the junction unmatched. The CDR3 is 15 amino acids. For the CDR3, the DNA is TGTGCCAGCAGTTTCACTGAGACAGGGTACTATGGCTACACCTTC. Amino acid sequence: CASSFTETGYYGYTF.

The sample holds a few counts of this clonotype. The chain carries TRBV19 and TRBJ2-7; 12 nucleotides agree with TRBD2. After removal of 5 bases from V and 5 bases from J, the junction contained 4 bases not matched to a gene. The CDR3 contains 14 residues. Germline CDR1 reads LNHDA; CDR2 reads SQIVND (reference sequence). In nucleotides, the CDR3 is TGTGCCAGTAGTCTAGCGGGAGGGCTGAACGAGCAGTACTTC. Translation gives CASSLAGGLNEQYF.

This clonotype has at least ten counts. V usage is TRBV29-1 and J usage is TRBJ2-7; TRBD1 matches at 10 bases. In germline, CDR1 is SQVTM, CDR2 ANQGSEA. The CDR3 spans 15 residues. V trimming: 2 bases; J trimming: 6 bases; junction bases outside the gene matches: 10. The CDR3 DNA sequence: TGCAGCGTTGAACTTACCGGGACAGGGGTTAGCGAGCAGTACTTC. As protein: CSVELTGTGVSEQYF.

This chain uses TRBV6-1 with TRBJ2-7; no firm D call. This CDR3 contains 13 residues. V lost 3 bases and J lost 1, with 7 bases in between. From germline, CDR1 is MNHNS and CDR2 SASEGT. CDR3: CASSEGRSYEQYF. The CDR3 DNA reads TGTGCCAGCAGTGAGGGTAGATCCTACGAGCAGTACTTC.

This chain links TRBV4-3 with TRBJ1-6; a possible D gene is TRBD1 (5 bases). Germline-derived CDR1 and CDR2 are LGHNA and YSLEER. Trimming removed 0 bases at V and 6 bases at J, with 12 bases between. This CDR3 is 16 amino acids long. In nucleotides, the CDR3 is TGCGCCAGCAGCCAAGATAAAAACAGGCCTAATTCACCCCTCCACTTT. Translating gives CASSQDKNRPNSPLHF.

This sequence joins TRBV6-2 or TRBV6-3 and TRBJ1-2; TRBD1 is a possible D gene (6 bases). V was pared by 6 bases and J by 2 bases, with 22 bases between. CDR1 and CDR2 from the germline V gene are MNHEY and SVGEGT. This CDR3 is built from 17 residues. The CDR3 loop reads CASSHRGAIFKNYGYTF. The CDR3 DNA follows: TGTGCCAGCAGCCATCGGGGGGCTATATTCAAAAACTATGGCTACACCTTC.

Written as DNA, the CDR3 is TGCGCCAGCAGCCAAGTCGGAGCAGGGCACACTGAAGCTTTCTTT. Residues: CASSQVGAGHTEAFF. The V gene is TRBV4-3, the J gene TRBJ1-1; D perhaps matches TRBD1 (5 bases). The CDR3 has 15 amino acids. The germline V and J ends were trimmed by 1 base and 3 bases, with 12 bases remaining between them. Germline lookup yields CDR1 LGHNA and CDR2 YSLEER.

The V gene is TRBV7-9, the J gene TRBJ2-1; D uncertain. Deletions cut 5 bases from V and 6 bases from J, with 14 bases between. CDR3 length: 14 residues. Germline CDR1 reads SEHNR; CDR2 reads FQNEAQ (reference sequence). The DNA for the CDR3 is TGTGCCAGCAGCGCCCAAGGAGCAGGCAATGAGCAGTTCTTC. Its protein product is CASSAQGAGNEQFF.

There are many counts of this clonotype. The DNA for the CDR3 is TGTGCCAGCAGCTCAGGGTGGTCCTACAATGAGCAGTTCTTC. It codes for CASSSGWSYNEQFF. The chain links TRBV5-8 to TRBJ2-1, with a weak D call TRBD1 (5 bases). This CDR3 has 14 residues. V was pared by 3 bases and J by 1 base, with 8 bases between. Germline-derived CDR1 and CDR2 are SGHTS and YDEGEE.

Only a few counts were recorded for this clonotype. The V call is TRBV5-4, the J call TRBJ1-5; D possibly corresponds to TRBD1 (5 bases). Per the germline V gene, CDR1 is SGHNT and CDR2 is YYREEE (reference sequence). CDR3 length: 15 amino acids. V was shortened by 0 bases and J by 7 bases, with 14 bases between the two germline ends. CDR3 coding DNA: TGTGCCAGCAGCTTGGGTGGAGGGGCGGGGCAGCCCCAGCATTTT. Protein: CASSLGGGAGQPQHF.

In this sample, this clonotype turned up many times. The genes are TRBV4-1 and TRBJ2-2, with 9 nucleotides matching TRBD2. The CDR3 is 13 amino acids. Germline values: CDR1 MGHRA, CDR2 YSYEKL. J gave up 7 bases and V 9 bases, and 6 bases lay outside the gene matches. The CDR3 loop is CASSREGVGELFF. The CDR3 DNA sequence: TGCGCCAGTTCGCGGGAGGGGGTCGGGGAGCTGTTTTTT.

V and J are TRBV7-6 and TRBJ2-3; D uncertain. This CDR3 is built from 17 residues. CDR1 and CDR2 (germline): SGHVS, FNYEAQ. The ends were cut back, 5 bases at V and 0 bases at J, with 18 bases in the middle. The CDR3 nucleotides are TGTGCCAGCAGCCTCCGACCCTCCCTCGGCAGCACAGATACGCAGTATTTT. This sequence encodes CASSLRPSLGSTDTQYF.

This clonotype appeared many times. The CDR3 DNA is TGCAGCGTTGAAGGAGGTGGGACAGGAAACCAGAATGAGCAGTTCTTC. It encodes CSVEGGGTGNQNEQFF. The chain combines TRBV29-1 with TRBJ2-1, with 8 bases matching TRBD1. V shed 1 base, J shed 7 bases, and the junction held 12 bases outside the gene matches. This CDR3 spans 16 amino acids. CDR1 and CDR2 (germline): SQVTM, ANQGSEA.

V and J are TRBV5-6 and TRBJ1-1; no firm D call. The CDR3 is 14 amino acids. V dropped 0 bases and J dropped 2 bases, with 8 bases sitting between them. In germline, CDR1 is SGHDT, CDR2 YYEEEE. CDR3 DNA: TGTGCCAGCAGCTTGGGTGGGTCCAACACTGAAGCTTTCTTT. It encodes CASSLGGSNTEAFF.